The T cell receptor beta chain under discussion was sequenced for a study of neoadjuvant nivolumab and ipilimumab in lung cancer. This CDR3 is 18 amino acids long. Looked up from germline, CDR1 is SGHRS and CDR2 is YFSETQ. V lost 1 base to trimming and J lost 2 bases; unmatched junction nucleotides: 11. TCRdb's copy holds only in-frame clones and misses some; the assay was immunoSEQ multiplex PCR. The sample records about 7,700 clones, roughly nine tenths being singletons. The TCR was taken from an adult with non-small cell lung cancer. Some clones in this sample may be carry-over from other donors' samples. This specimen was tumor tissue, taken after neoadjuvant nivolumab, alone or with ipilimumab, at or shortly before surgery. This chain uses TRBV5-1 with TRBJ2-2; 7 bases match TRBD1. The CDR3 nucleotides read TGCGCCAGCAGCTTGTGGGGGTTGGACAGGACTAACACCGGGGAGCTGTTTTTT. Translated: CASSLWGLDRTNTGELFF.